The sequence of this T cell receptor (beta chain) was determined in a study of cytomegalovirus exposure and HLA in healthy donors. General observations from the study: Most CMV-associated TCR beta chains were later found to appear HLA-restricted.

PCR used 60 Vbeta primers and 13 Jbeta primers. Produced via immunoSEQ multiplex PCR; TCRdb's table is partial and in-frame only. The table for this sample gives approximately 100,000 clones. About this clone itself: Its cognate antigen is unknown.

Trimming shortened V by 2 bases and J by 5 bases, and 8 bases separated the two germline ends. The CDR3 length is 13 residues. Germline lookup yields CDR1 MRHNA and CDR2 SNTAGT. Healthy bone marrow donors supplied every sample. This TCR came from a middle-aged man in good health and CMV-seronegative. Sequenced sample: PBMCs. The chain uses TRBV6-4 and TRBJ2-3; D gene unclear. CDR3 coding DNA: TGTGCCAGCAGTGACGCGGTCGGAGATACGCAGTATTTT. Its translation: CASSDAVGDTQYF.